Following are 3 T cell receptor beta chains from one sample sequenced in a study of T cells after yellow fever vaccination. MiXCR, applied by TCRdb to the 5' RACE reads, yields one record per CDR3 protein. This sample carries about 69,000 distinct CDR3 sequences, about 6% of them seen once, and the ten largest clones take less than 2.5%. The sequencing used CD4+ T cells sorted from PBMCs, collected less than 18 days after the first yellow fever vaccination. All receptors derive from a man between 18 and 29 years old who received the YFV17D yellow fever vaccine.

This clonotype turned up a few times. CDR3 protein: CASSFGRYQETQYF. CDR3 coding DNA: TGTGCCAGCAGTTTCGGACGGTACCAAGAGACCCAGTACTTC. The chain combines TRBV12-3 or TRBV12-4 with TRBJ2-5; no firm D call. The CDR3 contains 14 residues. Trimming stripped 3 bases from V and 0 bases from J, with 8 bases between.

This clonotype was seen at least ten times. The chain recombines TRBV5-1 with TRBJ2-5; no clear D. The V end lost 3 bases, the J end lost 3 bases, and 12 bases lay between the germline ends. The CDR3 is 14 residues long. CDR1 SGHRS and CDR2 YFSETQ come from the germline V gene. Here the CDR3 reads CASSWGSHKETQYF. The DNA for the CDR3 is TGCGCCAGCAGCTGGGGTTCACATAAAGAGACCCAGTACTTC.

The table lists this clonotype with many counts. The chain couples TRBV9 to TRBJ2-3; TRBD1 or TRBD2 may be the D gene (5 bases each). Trimming cost V 7 bases and J 2 bases, with 14 bases left between them. The CDR3 runs to 14 residues. Looked up from germline, CDR1 is SGDLS and CDR2 is YYNGEE. DNA for the CDR3: TGTGCCAGCGGGGGTCGAACCTCCACAGATACGCAGTATTTT. Protein product: CASGGRTSTDTQYF.